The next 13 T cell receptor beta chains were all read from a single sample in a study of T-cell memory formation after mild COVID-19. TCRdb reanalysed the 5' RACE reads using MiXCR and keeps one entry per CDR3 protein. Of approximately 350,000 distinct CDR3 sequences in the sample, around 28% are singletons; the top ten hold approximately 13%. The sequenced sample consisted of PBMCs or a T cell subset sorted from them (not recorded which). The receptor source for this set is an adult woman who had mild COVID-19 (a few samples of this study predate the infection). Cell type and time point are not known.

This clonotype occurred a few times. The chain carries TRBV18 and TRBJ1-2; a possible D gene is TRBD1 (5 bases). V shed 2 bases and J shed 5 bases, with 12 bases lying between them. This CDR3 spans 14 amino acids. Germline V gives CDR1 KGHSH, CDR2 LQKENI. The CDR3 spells CASSPGADFYGYTF. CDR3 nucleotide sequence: TGTGCCAGCTCACCAGGGGCAGACTTTTATGGCTACACCTTC.

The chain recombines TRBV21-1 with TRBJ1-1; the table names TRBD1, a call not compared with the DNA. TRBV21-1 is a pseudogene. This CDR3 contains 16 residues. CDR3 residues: CASSSRTGIPGTEAFF. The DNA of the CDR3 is TGTGCCAGCAGCTCCCGGACAGGGATACCCGGCACTGAAGCTTTCTTT.

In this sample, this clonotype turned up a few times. CDR3 nucleotides: TGCGCCAGCAGATCGGGACGTAGCATACCCATTTACAATGAGCAGTTCTTC. Translating gives CASRSGRSIPIYNEQFF. The gene calls are TRBV4-1 and TRBJ2-1; D may be TRBD1 or TRBD2 (5 bases each). The V end lost 6 bases, the J end lost 4 bases, and 22 bases lay between the germline ends. This CDR3 is built from 17 residues. CDR1 and CDR2 from the germline V gene are MGHRA and YSYEKL.

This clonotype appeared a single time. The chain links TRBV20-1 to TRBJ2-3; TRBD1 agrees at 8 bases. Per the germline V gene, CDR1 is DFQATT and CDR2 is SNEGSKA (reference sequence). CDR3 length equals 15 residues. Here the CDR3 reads CRARSGGEGTDTQYF. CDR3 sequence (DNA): TGCAGGGCCAGATCAGGGGGCGAGGGCACAGATACGCAGTATTTT.

The CDR3 loop reads CASSSTGGELFF. The CDR3 bases are TGCGCCAGCAGCTCGACCGGTGGGGAGCTGTTTTTT. The chain joins TRBV5-1 to TRBJ2-2; D ambiguous. The CDR3 length is 12 residues. Per germline, CDR1 SGHRS and CDR2 YFSETQ. Trimming took off 3 bases at V and 8 bases at J, with 8 bases between the two ends.

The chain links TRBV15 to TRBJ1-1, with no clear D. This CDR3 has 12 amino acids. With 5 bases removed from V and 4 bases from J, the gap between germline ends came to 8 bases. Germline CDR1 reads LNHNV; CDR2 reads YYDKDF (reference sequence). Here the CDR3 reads CATSPQLTEAFF. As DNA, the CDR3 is TGTGCCACCAGCCCTCAACTCACTGAAGCTTTCTTT.

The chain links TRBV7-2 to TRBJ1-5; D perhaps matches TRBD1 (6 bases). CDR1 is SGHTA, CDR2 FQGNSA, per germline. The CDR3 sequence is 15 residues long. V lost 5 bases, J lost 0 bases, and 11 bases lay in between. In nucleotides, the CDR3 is TGTGCCAGCAGCCCTGGACAGTATAGCAATCAGCCCCAGCATTTT. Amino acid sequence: CASSPGQYSNQPQHF. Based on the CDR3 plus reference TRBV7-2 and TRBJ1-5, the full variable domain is GAGVSQSPSNKVTEKGKDVELRCDPISGHTALYWYRQSLGQGLEFLIYFQGNSAPDKSGLPSDRFSAERTGGSVSTLTIQRTQQEDSAVYLCASSPGQYSNQPQHFGDGTRLSIL.

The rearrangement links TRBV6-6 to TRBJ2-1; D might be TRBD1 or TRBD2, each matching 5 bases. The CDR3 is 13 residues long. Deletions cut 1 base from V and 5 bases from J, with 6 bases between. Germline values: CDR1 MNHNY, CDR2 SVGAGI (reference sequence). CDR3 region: CASSYLGDNEQFF. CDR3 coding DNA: TGTGCCAGCAGTTACTTGGGGGACAATGAGCAGTTCTTC.

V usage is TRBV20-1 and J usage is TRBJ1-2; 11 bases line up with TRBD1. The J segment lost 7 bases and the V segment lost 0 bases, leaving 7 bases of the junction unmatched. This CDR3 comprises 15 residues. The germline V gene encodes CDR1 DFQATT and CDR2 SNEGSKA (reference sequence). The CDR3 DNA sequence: TGCAGTGCTAGAGATACCGGACAGGGGGCAGGTGGCTACACCTTC. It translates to CSARDTGQGAGGYTF.

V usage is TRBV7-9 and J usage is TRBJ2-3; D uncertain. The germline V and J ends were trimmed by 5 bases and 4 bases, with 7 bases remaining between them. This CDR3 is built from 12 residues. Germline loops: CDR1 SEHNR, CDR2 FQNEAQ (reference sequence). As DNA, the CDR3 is TGTGCCAGCAGCCCAACATCAGATACGCAGTATTTT. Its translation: CASSPTSDTQYF.

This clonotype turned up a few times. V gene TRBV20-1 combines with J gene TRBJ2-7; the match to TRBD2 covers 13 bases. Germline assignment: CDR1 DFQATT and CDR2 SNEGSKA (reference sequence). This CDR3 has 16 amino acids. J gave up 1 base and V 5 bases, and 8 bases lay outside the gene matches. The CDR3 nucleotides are TGCAGTGCTCAGGGACTAGCGGGGACCACTTCCTACGAGCAGTACTTC. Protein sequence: CSAQGLAGTTSYEQYF.

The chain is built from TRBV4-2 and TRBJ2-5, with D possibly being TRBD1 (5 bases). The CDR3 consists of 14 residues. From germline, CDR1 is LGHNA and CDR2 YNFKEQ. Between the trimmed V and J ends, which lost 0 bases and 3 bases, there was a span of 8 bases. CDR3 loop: CASSQEVREETQYF. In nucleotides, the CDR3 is TGTGCCAGCAGCCAAGAGGTCAGGGAAGAGACCCAGTACTTC.

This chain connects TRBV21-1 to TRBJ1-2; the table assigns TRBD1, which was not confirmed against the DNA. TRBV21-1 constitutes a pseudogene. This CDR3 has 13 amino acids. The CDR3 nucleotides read TGTGCCAGCAGCAGCTTACTACAGGCGCTCTTAACCTTC. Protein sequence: CASSSLLQALLTF.